This TCR beta chain was profiled in a study of control samples from healthy donors and cancer patients. The protocol was immunoSEQ multiplex PCR, while the TCRdb copy is restricted to in-frame clones and leaves out a portion. The sample contains approximately 120,000 clones, 90% of which appear only once. The CDR3 loop spans 15 amino acids. Trimming took 3 bases from V and 5 from J, leaving 16 bases between them. Germline V lookup: CDR1 MDHEN, CDR2 SYDVKM. The receptor's source is a human donor in good health. The donor label of this sample is uncertain. Sequencing used blood. The chain employs TRBV28 and TRBJ1-1, with D hard to call. The CDR3 loop reads CASSLKRAAGTEAFF. Here the CDR3 DNA reads TGTGCCAGCAGTTTGAAACGGGCAGCCGGGACTGAAGCTTTCTTT. Supplemented by reference TRBV28 and TRBJ1-1, the full variable domain reads DVKVTQSSRYLVKRTGEKVFLECVQDMDHENMFWYRQDPGLGLRLIYFSYDVKMKEKGDIPEGYSVSREKKERFSLILESASTNQTSMYLCASSLKRAAGTEAFFGQGTRLTVV.